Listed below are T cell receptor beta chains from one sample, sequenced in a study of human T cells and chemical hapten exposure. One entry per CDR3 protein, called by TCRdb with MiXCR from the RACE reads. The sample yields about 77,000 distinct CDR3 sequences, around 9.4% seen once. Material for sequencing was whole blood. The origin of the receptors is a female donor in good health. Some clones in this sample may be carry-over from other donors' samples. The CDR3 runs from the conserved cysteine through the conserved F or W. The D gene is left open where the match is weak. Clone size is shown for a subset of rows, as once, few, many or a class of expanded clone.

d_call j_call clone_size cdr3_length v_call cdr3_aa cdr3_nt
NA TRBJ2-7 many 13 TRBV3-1 CASSRQGGYEQYF TGTGCCAGCAGCCGTCAGGGGGGGTACGAGCAGTACTTC
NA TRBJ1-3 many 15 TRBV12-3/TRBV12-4 CASSGELLSGNTIYF TGTGCCAGCAGTGGGGAATTACTTTCTGGAAACACCATATATTTT
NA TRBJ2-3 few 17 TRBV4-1 CASSQGRRTAPGDTQYF TGCGCCAGCAGCCAAGGACGCCGGACGGCACCGGGGGATACGCAGTATTTT
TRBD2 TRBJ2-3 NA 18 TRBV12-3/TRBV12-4 CASSPTSGVQPGTDTQYF TGTGCCAGCAGTCCGACTAGCGGGGTCCAACCGGGCACAGATACGCAGTATTTT
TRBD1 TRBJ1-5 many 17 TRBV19 CASSPDRGRGNNQPQHF TGTGCCAGTAGCCCGGACAGGGGAAGAGGAAACAATCAGCCCCAGCATTTT
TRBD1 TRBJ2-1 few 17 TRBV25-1 CASSETPTGTAYNEQFF TGTGCCAGCAGTGAAACACCAACCGGGACAGCCTACAATGAGCAGTTCTTC
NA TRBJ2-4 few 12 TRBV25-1 CASSAGLDIQYF TGTGCCAGCAGCGCGGGTCTTGACATTCAGTACTTC
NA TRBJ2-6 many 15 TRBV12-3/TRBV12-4 CASTWDFSGANVLTF TGTGCCAGCACCTGGGATTTCTCTGGGGCCAACGTCCTGACTTTC
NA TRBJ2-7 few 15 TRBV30 CAWSRRSALIYEQYF TGTGCCTGGAGTCGGAGGTCCGCATTAATTTACGAGCAGTACTTC
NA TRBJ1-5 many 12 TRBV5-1 CASSLDGQPQHF TGCGCCAGCAGCTTGGACGGTCAGCCCCAGCATTTT
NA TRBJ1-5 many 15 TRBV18 CASSLTGRGNQPQHF TGTGCCAGCTCACTCACCGGGAGGGGCAATCAGCCCCAGCATTTT
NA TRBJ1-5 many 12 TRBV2 CASSPDSQPQHF TGTGCCAGCAGCCCCGACAGTCAGCCCCAGCATTTT
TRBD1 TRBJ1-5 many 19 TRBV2 CASRGMGQGSLVGNQPQHF TGTGCCAGCCGGGGGATGGGACAGGGCTCTCTCGTCGGCAATCAGCCCCAGCATTTT
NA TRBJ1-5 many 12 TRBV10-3 CAISDSNQPQHF TGTGCCATCAGTGACAGCAATCAGCCCCAGCATTTT
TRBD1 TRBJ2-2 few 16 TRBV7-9 CASFLLGTGPTGELFF TGTGCCAGCTTTTTGCTAGGGACAGGGCCTACCGGGGAGCTGTTTTTT
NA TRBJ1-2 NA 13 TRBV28 CASNQGFTYGYTF TGTGCCAGCAATCAGGGTTTTACCTATGGCTACACCTTC
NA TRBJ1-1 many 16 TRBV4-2 CASSQDRGAGETEAFF TGTGCCAGCAGCCAAGATCGGGGCGCTGGGGAGACTGAAGCTTTCTTT
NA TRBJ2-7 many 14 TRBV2 CASSENPSSYEQYF TGTGCCAGCAGTGAAAACCCAAGCTCCTACGAGCAGTACTTC
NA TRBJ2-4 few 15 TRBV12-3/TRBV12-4 CASSLAKVAKNIQYF TGTGCCAGCAGTTTAGCTAAGGTAGCCAAAAACATTCAGTACTTC
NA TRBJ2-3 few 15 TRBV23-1 CASSQSNSPRDTQYF TGCGCCAGCAGTCAATCGAACTCCCCCCGGGATACGCAGTATTTT
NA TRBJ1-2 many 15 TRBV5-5 CASSLVDFPNYGYTF TGTGCCAGCAGCTTGGTGGACTTTCCTAACTATGGCTACACCTTC
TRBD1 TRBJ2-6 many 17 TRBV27 CASTSDRSHSGANVLTF TGTGCCAGCACCTCGGACAGGTCACACTCTGGGGCCAACGTCCTGACTTTC
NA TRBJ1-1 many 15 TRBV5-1 CASSLDGGVNTEAFF TGCGCCAGCAGCTTGGATGGAGGCGTGAACACTGAAGCTTTCTTT
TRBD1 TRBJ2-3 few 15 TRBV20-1 CSASELGQRTDTQYF TGCAGTGCTAGTGAGCTGGGACAGCGGACAGATACGCAGTATTTT
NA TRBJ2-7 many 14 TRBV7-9 CASSLEGYRYEQYF TGTGCCAGCAGCTTAGAGGGTTATCGGTACGAGCAGTACTTC
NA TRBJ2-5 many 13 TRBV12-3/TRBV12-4 CASSLGYQETQYF TGTGCCAGCAGTTTGGGATACCAAGAGACCCAGTACTTC
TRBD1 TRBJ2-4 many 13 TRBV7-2 CASSYEGGNIQYF TGTGCCAGCAGTTATGAAGGGGGCAACATTCAGTACTTC
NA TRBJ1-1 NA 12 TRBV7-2 CASSLAGQEAFF TGTGCCAGCAGCTTAGCAGGACAGGAAGCTTTCTTT
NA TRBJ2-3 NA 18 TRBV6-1 CASKETLYADYLTDTQYF TGTGCCAGCAAAGAGACCTTGTACGCGGACTACCTCACAGATACGCAGTATTTT
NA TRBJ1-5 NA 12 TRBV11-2 CASSLTNQPQHF TGTGCCAGCAGCTTAACAAATCAGCCCCAGCATTTT
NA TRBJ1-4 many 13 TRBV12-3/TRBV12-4 CASSFTSDEKLFF TGTGCCAGCAGTTTCACGAGTGATGAAAAACTGTTTTTT
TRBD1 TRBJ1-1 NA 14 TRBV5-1 CASSLRTGDTEAFF TGCGCCAGCAGCTTGCGGACAGGTGACACTGAAGCTTTCTTT
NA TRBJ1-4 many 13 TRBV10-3 CAISLSVGEKLFF TGTGCCATCAGCCTAAGCGTCGGTGAAAAACTGTTTTTT
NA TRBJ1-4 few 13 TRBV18 CASSPEREEKLFF TGTGCCAGCTCACCTGAACGGGAGGAAAAACTGTTTTTT
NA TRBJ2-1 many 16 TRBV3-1 CASSEKRGSLYNEQFF TGTGCCAGCAGCGAGAAAAGGGGGTCTCTCTACAATGAGCAGTTCTTC
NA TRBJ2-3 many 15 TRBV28 CASSFLAGGTDTQYF TGTGCCAGCAGTTTCTTAGCAGGGGGGACAGATACGCAGTATTTT
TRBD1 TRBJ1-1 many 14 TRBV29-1 CSVEGQRLNTEAFF TGCAGCGTTGAGGGACAGCGGTTGAACACTGAAGCTTTCTTT
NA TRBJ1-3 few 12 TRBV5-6 CASSLIRNTIYF TGTGCCAGCAGCTTAATCAGAAACACCATATATTTT
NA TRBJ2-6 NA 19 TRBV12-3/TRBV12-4 CASRQYRGLGTSGANVLTF TGTGCCAGCAGACAATACAGGGGACTGGGAACCTCTGGGGCCAACGTCCTGACTTTC
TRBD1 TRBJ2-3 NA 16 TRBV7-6 CASSQRTGGRTDTQYF TGTGCCAGCAGTCAAAGGACAGGGGGTCGGACAGATACGCAGTATTTT
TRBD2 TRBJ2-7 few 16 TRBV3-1 CASSQLAGGGRHEQYF TGTGCCAGCAGCCAATTGGCCGGCGGGGGGCGGCACGAGCAGTACTTC
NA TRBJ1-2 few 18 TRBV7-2 CASSLATGFGPRIGAYTF TGTGCCAGCAGCTTAGCAACCGGGTTCGGGCCTCGAATAGGCGCCTACACCTTC
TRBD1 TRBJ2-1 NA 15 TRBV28 CASSSFDRGQGEQFF TGTGCCAGCAGTTCCTTCGACAGGGGGCAGGGTGAGCAGTTCTTC
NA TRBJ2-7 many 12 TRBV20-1 CSARNLPYEQYF TGCAGTGCTAGAAACCTGCCCTACGAGCAGTACTTC
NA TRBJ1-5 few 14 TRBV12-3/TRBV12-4 CASTSWASNQPQHF TGTGCCAGCACCTCCTGGGCTAGCAATCAGCCCCAGCATTTT
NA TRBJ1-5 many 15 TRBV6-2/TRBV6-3 CASSYSIGTGQPQHF TGTGCCAGCAGTTACTCGATAGGGACGGGCCAGCCCCAGCATTTT
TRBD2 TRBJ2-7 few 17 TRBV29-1 CKPFRRGAANYSYEQYF TGCAAACCCTTCAGGCGGGGGGCAGCGAATTACTCCTACGAGCAGTACTTC
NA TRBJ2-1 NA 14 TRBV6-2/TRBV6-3 CASSYGGCYNEQFF TGTGCCAGCAGTTACGGCGGATGTTACAATGAGCAGTTCTTC
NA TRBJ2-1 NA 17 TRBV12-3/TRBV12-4 CASSLSPEQGGGNEQFF TGTGCCAGCAGTTTATCCCCCGAGCAGGGGGGAGGTAATGAGCAGTTCTTC
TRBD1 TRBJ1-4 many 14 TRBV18 CASSPRDSNEKLFF TGTGCCAGCTCACCACGGGACAGTAATGAAAAACTGTTTTTT
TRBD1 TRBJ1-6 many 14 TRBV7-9 CASNKDRGNSPLHF TGTGCCAGCAACAAAGACAGGGGGAATTCACCCCTCCACTTT
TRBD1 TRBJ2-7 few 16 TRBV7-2 CASSLGPTGTGYEQYF TGTGCCAGCAGCTTAGGGCCTACCGGGACAGGTTACGAGCAGTACTTC